The text below deals with one T cell receptor (beta chain). Source study methods: The authors estimated nucleated cell counts from reference gene primer amplification. TCRdb keeps only in-frame clones here, not all; method: immunoSEQ multiplex PCR. V, J and clone size are taken as reported in that table, and D and trimming were inferred from the DNA itself. The sample has some 95,000 clones, over 70% seen once; the top ten hold roughly 24%. This sample was taken from a study of blood T cell repertoires in COVID-19. The wider study: The samples span acute and convalescent COVID-19 from the United States, Italy and Spain.

This CDR3 has 14 amino acids. The V gene's germline CDR1 is LNHDA and CDR2 SQIVND (reference sequence). The V gene end was trimmed by 6 bases and the J gene end by 1 base; junction bases not matched to a gene: 3. Sequencing was performed on peripheral blood. The TCR was taken from a man in his 70s with acute or convalescent COVID-19. The J gene is TRBJ2-3, the V gene TRBV19, with TRBD1 identical over 8 bases. The CDR3 DNA sequence: TGTGCCAGTAGGCCGGACAGGGGCACAGATACGCAGTATTTT. Its translation: CASRPDRGTDTQYF.